Listed below are T cell receptor beta chains from one sample, sequenced in a study of long-term antiretroviral therapy in people with HIV. Here immunoSEQ multiplex PCR was the method, and the copy in TCRdb shows in-frame clones only, minus some. The table has 17,000 or so clones, approximately 80% seen once; the top ten hold over 3.5%. Here the sequenced sample was unsorted PBMCs, taken 0.1 years before starting antiretroviral therapy. The origin of the receptors is a man aged 18 to 29 with HIV. The CDR3 runs from the conserved cysteine through the conserved F or W. Each record gives: J gene, V gene, CDR3 protein.

>TRBJ2-6|TRBV6-1
CASSEFGSGANVLTF
>TRBJ1-2|TRBV18
CASSPPGVNYGYTF
>TRBJ2-2|TRBV5-1
CASSQYWDRNTGELFF
>TRBJ1-5|TRBV5-5
CASTWGPSNQPQHF
>TRBJ2-7|TRBV7-2
CASSFPGPEYEQYF
>TRBJ1-3|TRBV7-9
CASSLSGPLGTYTIYF
>TRBJ2-7|TRBV9
CASSVAPGGNVYEQYF
>TRBJ2-7|TRBV28
CASSFLGRDREQYF
>TRBJ2-3|TRBV19
CASTPGGALADTQYF
>TRBJ1-2|TRBV4-2
CASFGGGHGHYGYTF
>TRBJ2-1|TRBV28
CASSLGNEQFF
>TRBJ2-5|TRBV7-6
CASSRARGLSGETQYF
>TRBJ2-5|TRBV19
CATGDFQETQYF
>TRBJ2-1|TRBV10-3
CAIAQLAGVSNEQFF
>TRBJ2-3|TRBV19
CASSILGQGTQYF
>TRBJ1-4|TRBV14
CASSPRRTADYEKLFF
>TRBJ2-7|TRBV9
CASSLGRGGEQYF
>TRBJ1-1|TRBV5-4
CASRGGEPEAFF
>TRBJ2-2|TRBV6-4
CATSSSSGSTGELFF
>TRBJ2-1|TRBV7-9
CASSPPRRDAEFF
>TRBJ1-4|TRBV18
CASSQDGPITTNEKLFF
>TRBJ1-1|TRBV29-1
CSVGSQGTEAFF
>TRBJ1-1|TRBV7-9
CASSFQQSNTEAFF
>TRBJ1-1|TRBV27
CASSFQKMNTEAFF
>TRBJ2-5|TRBV14
CASSQDRGRETQYF
>TRBJ1-1|TRBV11-2
CASSSIKTVNTEAFF
>TRBJ1-2|TRBV28
CASSLSQLRGYTF
>TRBJ1-2|TRBV7-9
CASSLVHGSSRYGYTF
>TRBJ1-2|TRBV5-1
CASARYLYGYTF
>TRBJ1-4|TRBV5-1
CASRIDGATNEKLFF
>TRBJ2-7|TRBV7-9
CASSRISRDTAYEQYF
>TRBJ2-7|TRBV4-3
CASSQVGEGYEQYF
>TRBJ1-4|TRBV5-1
CASSLGGTTNEKLFF
>TRBJ2-7|TRBV28
CASISHVGGNYEQYF
>TRBJ1-2|TRBV4-1
CASAPGDRRYGYTF
>TRBJ2-7|TRBV15
CATSRGYRGGEQYF
>TRBJ2-1|TRBV7-9
CASSFLAGGPGEQFF
>TRBJ1-3|TRBV18
CASSLPNRGGRNTIYF
>TRBJ1-6|TRBV7-2
CASSSLAGGADSPLHF
>TRBJ1-2|TRBV10-3
CAISESPFDRAKHGYTF
>TRBJ1-1|TRBV20-1
CSASPYTEAFF
>TRBJ1-5|TRBV19
CASSIIGNQPQHF
>TRBJ2-7|TRBV4-2
CASSQGTSGVDEQYF
>TRBJ2-5|TRBV7-2
CASSLIVDQETQYF
>TRBJ2-2|TRBV7-3
CASSLTIADANTGELFF
>TRBJ1-2|TRBV19
CASTSDAWGYTF
>TRBJ2-5|TRBV19
CASSLRTGLETQYF